This is a list of T cell receptor beta chains from one sample in a study of human T cells and chemical hapten exposure. TCRdb processed the RACE reads anew with MiXCR; each CDR3 protein has one entry. The data show around 40,000 distinct CDR3 sequences, with roughly 13% seen just once and roughly 2% held by the top ten. Sequencing was performed on whole blood, taken in connection with sensitization to the hapten diphenylcyclopropenone (DPC). Receptors were obtained from a woman aged 40 to 50 with alopecia areata. Some clones in this sample may be carry-over from other donors' samples. Both conserved end residues are part of each CDR3. The order of the fields is D gene, clone size, J gene, V gene, CDR3 DNA, CDR3 protein. The D gene is left open where the match is weak. Only some rows state a clone size, as once, few, many or a class for expanded clones.

TRBD2 - TRBJ2-3 TRBV5-6 TGTGCCAGCAGCTTAGGACTAGCGGGAGGAAGAGATACGCAGTATTTT CASSLGLAGGRDTQYF
- few TRBJ2-1 TRBV5-1 TGCGCCAGCAGCTTGGCGGTAAAGCAGTTCTTC CASSLAVKQFF
- - TRBJ2-1 TRBV15 TGTGCCACCAGCAGAGATCAGGCCCGCGTCTTCTTC CATSRDQARVFF
TRBD1 many TRBJ1-1 TRBV9 TGTGCCAGCAGCCCACGACAGGGAATGACTGAAGCTTTCTTT CASSPRQGMTEAFF
TRBD1 many TRBJ1-4 TRBV20-1 TGCAGTGCTAGAGTATCACAGGGGGCGCAAAATGAAAAACTGTTTTTT CSARVSQGAQNEKLFF
- many TRBJ2-1 TRBV24-1 TGTGCCACCAGTGATTCGGGCCCCAAGTCCTACAATGAGCAGTTCTTC CATSDSGPKSYNEQFF
- many TRBJ1-1 TRBV7-9 TGTGCCAGCCGGAAAGTGGCAGGCACTGAAGCTTTCTTT CASRKVAGTEAFF
TRBD2 - TRBJ2-3 TRBV4-1 TGCGCCAGCAGCCAAGCGCCACTAGCGGGAGAGGATACGCAGTATTTT CASSQAPLAGEDTQYF
TRBD2 few TRBJ2-5 TRBV28 TGTGCCAGCAGTTCCGGGGCTAGCGGGAGGAAGACCCAGTACTTC CASSSGASGRKTQYF
- many TRBJ2-1 TRBV20-1 TGCAGTGCTAGTTTAAGTTGGGGGGTGCAGTTCTTC CSASLSWGVQFF
TRBD1 few TRBJ2-6 TRBV28 TGTGCCAGCCATACAGGGGCTGGGGCCAACGTCCTGACTTTC CASHTGAGANVLTF
- many TRBJ2-6 TRBV12-3/TRBV12-4 TGTGCCAGCACCCGTGGCAGGGTCCCTCCCTCTGGGGCCAACGTCCTGACTTTC CASTRGRVPPSGANVLTF
- many TRBJ2-2 TRBV7-3 TGTGCCAGCAGCCGAAGGATCGGGGAAGCCGGGGAGCTGTTTTTT CASSRRIGEAGELFF
TRBD1 medium-sized TRBJ1-1 TRBV7-9 TGTGCCAGCAGCTCAAAGGGGGCCGGCGGCATGAACACTGAAGCTTTCTTT CASSSKGAGGMNTEAFF
- many TRBJ1-5 TRBV15 TGTGCCACCCCTAATGGTCAGCCCCAGCATTTT CATPNGQPQHF
- many TRBJ1-1 TRBV24-1 TGTGCCACCAGTGAGTTCGGCCGCGGGGTTTTCTTT CATSEFGRGVFF
TRBD1 - TRBJ2-1 TRBV20-1 TGCAGTGCCCCCCGGACAGGGTGGAATGAGCAGTTCTTC CSAPRTGWNEQFF
TRBD1 many TRBJ1-2 TRBV28 TGTGCCAGCACCGGGGACAGGCTTTATAACTATGGCTACACCTTC CASTGDRLYNYGYTF
TRBD2 - TRBJ2-1 TRBV3-1 TGTGCCAGCACCATGGGCGGGGGGGCGCGGAATGAGCAGTTCTTC CASTMGGGARNEQFF
- many TRBJ2-5 TRBV6-5 TGTGCCAGCAGTTCGGGACAAGCCCTGACAGGAGAAGAGACCCAGTACTTC CASSSGQALTGEETQYF
- - TRBJ2-1 TRBV24-1 TGTGCCACCGTCGGGAGTCTCGACAATGAGCAGTTCTTC CATVGSLDNEQFF
- many TRBJ1-3 TRBV20-1 TGCAGTGCTAGAGCCTCAAGCACCATATATTTT CSARASSTIYF
- many TRBJ1-1 TRBV11-2 TGTGCCAGCAGCCCCCATGTCAGGGACCCTGAAGCTTTCTTT CASSPHVRDPEAFF
- few TRBJ2-1 TRBV4-1 TGCGCCAGCAGCCAAGAGGCCCTCGGCTCCTACAATGAGCAGTTCTTC CASSQEALGSYNEQFF
TRBD1 - TRBJ2-7 TRBV28 TGTGCCAGCAGACTAGACAGGGTTAAGAACGAGCAGTACTTC CASRLDRVKNEQYF
- - TRBJ2-2 TRBV7-3 TGTGCCAGCAGCGCCCCATTAGCGAACCCGAACACCGGGGAGCTGTTTTTT CASSAPLANPNTGELFF
TRBD2 few TRBJ2-3 TRBV29-1 TGCAGCGTTGATGGACTAGCGGGATCGGAGGGCACAGATACGCAGTATTTT CSVDGLAGSEGTDTQYF
- many TRBJ2-5 TRBV24-1 TGTGCCACCAGTGATCGGGCTGTACAAGAGACCCAGTACTTC CATSDRAVQETQYF
- many TRBJ2-7 TRBV3-1 TGTGCCAGCAGCCCCCCCTACGAGCAGTACTTC CASSPPYEQYF
TRBD1 many TRBJ2-5 TRBV7-9 TGTGCCAGCAGCTTGACAGGGGCCGGGGAAGAGACCCAGTACTTC CASSLTGAGEETQYF
- - TRBJ1-2 TRBV19 TGTGCCAGTAGTATCTCCGGCATAAACTATGGCTACACCTTC CASSISGINYGYTF
- many TRBJ1-5 TRBV7-8 TGTGCCAGCAGCTTAGAGCTCAGAGCTAGCAATCAGCCCCAGCATTTT CASSLELRASNQPQHF
TRBD2 many TRBJ2-3 TRBV20-1 TGCAGTGCTATCTTTCCGGGACTAGCAGATACGCAGTATTTT CSAIFPGLADTQYF
- - TRBJ1-2 TRBV7-9 TGTGCCAGCAGCTTGCGTCAGGGTAATGGCTACACCTTC CASSLRQGNGYTF
- few TRBJ2-7 TRBV5-1 TGCGCCAGCAGCGCCGACTACGAGCAGTACTTC CASSADYEQYF
TRBD1 few TRBJ2-7 TRBV28 TGTGCCAGCAGTTTATACAGGGGTCTCAAGTCCTACGAGCAGTACTTC CASSLYRGLKSYEQYF
- - TRBJ1-3 TRBV28 TGTGCCAGCAGTTCCCCACCCACAGGGTCTGGAAACACCATATATTTT CASSSPPTGSGNTIYF
- many TRBJ2-7 TRBV6-1 TGTGCCAGCAGCTTCTATGGACAGTACGAGCAGTACTTC CASSFYGQYEQYF
- many TRBJ2-7 TRBV21-1 TGTGCCAGCAGTCCCCTCCTGTGGACTGCTATTTCTCGGTACTCCTACGAGCAGTACTTC CASSPLLWTAISRYSYEQYF
- few TRBJ2-3 TRBV29-1 TGCAGCTTGGAATTCACAGATACGCAGTATTTT CSLEFTDTQYF
- - TRBJ2-5 TRBV29-1 TGCAGCGTTAGGTCAAAGTGGGAGACCCAGTACTTC CSVRSKWETQYF
TRBD1 few TRBJ2-5 TRBV4-3 TGCGCCAGCAGCCAATTGACAGGGGGCGGGCAAGAGACCCAGTACTTC CASSQLTGGGQETQYF
- many TRBJ2-7 TRBV28 TGTGCCAGCAGTTTACCGGGGGCGTTCTCCTACGAGCAGTACTTC CASSLPGAFSYEQYF
- - TRBJ2-7 TRBV5-1 TGCGCCAGCAGCCATTCTACCTACGAGCAGTACTTC CASSHSTYEQYF
- - TRBJ2-7 TRBV29-1 TGCAGCGTTGAAGATCAGAATACATACGAGCAGTACTTC CSVEDQNTYEQYF
- few TRBJ2-3 TRBV4-1 TGCGCCAGCAGCCAAGATAACGAGCTACCGTATTTT CASSQDNELPYF
- few TRBJ1-2 TRBV29-1 TGCAGCGTTTCTGGGGGCGACTATGGCTACACCTTC CSVSGGDYGYTF
- many TRBJ2-2 TRBV5-1 TGCGCCAGCAGCCCCCAGGGCCCCACCGGGGAGCTGTTTTTT CASSPQGPTGELFF
- - TRBJ2-7 TRBV28 TGTGCCAGCATCCCCGGGTCCCGGAGGGGCGAGCAGTACTTC CASIPGSRRGEQYF
- many TRBJ1-4 TRBV9 TGTGCCAGCAGCGTAGCGGGGGCAACTAATGAAAAACTGTTTTTT CASSVAGATNEKLFF
- - TRBJ2-7 TRBV4-1 TGCGCCAGCAGCCAAATGACCCGGAACGAGCAGTACTTC CASSQMTRNEQYF
- - TRBJ2-7 TRBV11-2 TGTGCCAGCAGCCTGGGATTCAACTACGAGCAGTACTTC CASSLGFNYEQYF
- many TRBJ2-7 TRBV11-2 TGTGCCAGCAGCTCCAGAGGGAACAGCTACGAGCAGTACTTC CASSSRGNSYEQYF